Detailed here is one TCR beta chain. The specificity of this receptor is unknown. The input lacks base qualities; no much larger clone sits a single base away. The data are from a study of shared clonotypes between healthy human individuals (dated by TCRdb to about 2020). As for the study more broadly: A couple of women and three men aged 18 to 49 years were included in the cohort. To increase sequencing depth and limit assay-specific biases, TCR repertoire library preparation and sequencing were carried out by different laboratories using diverse techniques. Each donor's leukapheresis produced roughly between roughly 0.85 and 9.5 billion PBMCs. For each donor, CD4 naive and CD4 memory were each run on three plates, CD8 naive on two plates, and CD8 memory on one plate. Blood TCR repertoires of about 5 healthy adults were deeply sequenced to estimate repertoire size and the extent of clonotype sharing between individuals.

General findings and caveats noted by the study authors: Because the study included a small number of donors, the genetic and exposure-history diversity represented was limited. Compared with non-shared clonotypes, the clonotypes found in all four sorted-subset donors had higher generation probabilities. Based on pairwise subsampling, the degree of clonotype sharing among donors was expected to be affected by sequencing depth. Roughly 5% of naive CD4, more than 3% of naive CD8, 2.3% of memory CD4, and approximately 0.39% of memory CD8 clonotypes were shared across several donors. Rarefaction of sorted-subset datasets indicated incomplete sequencing despite the large sequencing depth. Naive subsets generally had larger estimated clonotype richness than memory subsets. Only blood was sampled, and tissue TCR repertoires likely differ from those in blood.

Using the deep immunoSEQ assay, TCR CDR3 regions were amplified from genomic DNA by multiplex PCR. Genomic DNA extracted from each cell subset was distributed evenly over all wells of several immunoSEQ 96-well plates, and each plate served as one replicate. For sorted subsets, 200 to 250 ng genomic DNA, equal to about 30,000 T cell genomes, was loaded into each replicate PCR. The purified libraries were quantified using a Qubit 3.0 fluorometer, sized with a Bioanalyzer 2100, and then quantified again using the KAPA Library Quantification kit. Each immunoSEQ 96-well plate was sequenced on its own single-read 150-cycle Illumina NextSeq 550 flow cell. In the source study's methods: Because the immunoSEQ output included only junctional sequences and no quality scores, the filtering could not be the same as the filtering used for full-length reads. To assign V/J genes and CDR3, sequences were annotated against IMGT germline references using PyIR, a Python wrapper for IgBLAST v1.9. Reads were removed for weak V/J assignments (E-value above 1e-6), missing CDR3, stop codons, out-of-frame junctions, or ambiguous translated residues. A V3J clonotype was defined by an identical inferred V gene, J gene, and CDR3 amino acid sequence. The percentage overlap between two repertoires was calculated by dividing the number of shared unique clonotypes by the size of the smaller repertoire. Richness of each repertoire was evaluated using RTK rarefaction, the Chao1 estimator, and Recon v2.1 estimates of unobserved clonotypes. For all TCRbeta clonotypes obtained by the gDNA method from a few donors, generation probabilities were computed with OLGA. TCRdb obtained this table from immuneACCESS and retained in-frame rearrangements with V and J assigned. These tables miss some clones; where compared with another copy, unresolved V genes account for less than half of the shortfall, and the remainder is unexplained. V, J and clone size reflect that table, while D and trimming were determined from the DNA. Counted in this sample were 550,000 to 700,000 clones; approximately 73% of them appeared once. Under 2% of the sample is taken by the ten largest.

The donors were healthy, HIV-negative adults with no recently reported acute infections or vaccinations. Every donor was a Caucasian adult residing in Nashville, Tennessee, USA. CD4+ T cells were enriched through magnetic negative selection, after which naive cells were positively selected on CD45RA and the remaining negative fraction served as the memory subset. Blood was collected by leukapheresis, and PBMCs were isolated by Ficoll-Histopaque density gradient centrifugation and then cryopreserved in liquid nitrogen vapor phase. Purity and quantity of every magnetically sorted T cell population were checked by analytical flow cytometry. Each sorted fraction had its genomic DNA isolated and then quantified by UV absorbance on a Nanodrop 2000c. The material sequenced was memory CD4+ T cells sorted from blood. What the cell subset or site label conveys for this sample: CD45RA-negative fraction. This sequence originates from a woman younger than 45 in good health.

The nucleotide sequence is TGTGCCAGCAGTTTATCGTTCGGACGGAGGAACACTGAAGCTTTCTTT. Translation gives CASSLSFGRRNTEAFF. This sequence uses TRBV27 and TRBJ1-1; the D gene identity is not certain. The germline V gene (reference sequence) supplies CDR1 MNHEY and CDR2 SMNVEV. The CDR3 numbers 16 residues from cysteine through phenylalanine. CDR3 DNA is the only sequence kept; it has 48 bases, read in frame from the first base. V loses 0 bases of germline sequence and J loses 1 base, and the interval between the two ends is 12 bases.